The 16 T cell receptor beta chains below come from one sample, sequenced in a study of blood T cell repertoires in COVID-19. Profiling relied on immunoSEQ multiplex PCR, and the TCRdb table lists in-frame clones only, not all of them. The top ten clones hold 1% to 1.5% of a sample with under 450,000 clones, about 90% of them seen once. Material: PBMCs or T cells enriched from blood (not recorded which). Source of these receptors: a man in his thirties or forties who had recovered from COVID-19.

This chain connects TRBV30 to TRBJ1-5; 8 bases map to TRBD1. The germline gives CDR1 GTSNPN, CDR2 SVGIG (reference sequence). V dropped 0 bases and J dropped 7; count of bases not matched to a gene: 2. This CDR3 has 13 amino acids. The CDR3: CAWSVTGGQPQHF. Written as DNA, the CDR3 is TGTGCCTGGAGTGTAACAGGGGGGCAGCCCCAGCATTTT.

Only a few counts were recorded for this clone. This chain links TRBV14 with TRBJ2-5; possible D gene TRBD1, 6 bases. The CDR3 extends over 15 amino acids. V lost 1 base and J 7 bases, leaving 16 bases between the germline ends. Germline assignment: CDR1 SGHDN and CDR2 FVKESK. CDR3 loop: CASSQGTVREGTQYF. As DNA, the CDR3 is TGTGCCAGCAGCCAAGGGACAGTCAGAGAGGGGACCCAGTACTTC.

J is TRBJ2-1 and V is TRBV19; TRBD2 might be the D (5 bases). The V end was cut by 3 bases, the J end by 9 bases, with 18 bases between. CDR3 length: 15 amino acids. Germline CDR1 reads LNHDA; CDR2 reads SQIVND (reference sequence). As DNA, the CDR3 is TGTGCCAGTAGTATTCGGCTAGCTAGGGTTGGTGAGCAGTTCTTC. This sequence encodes CASSIRLARVGEQFF.

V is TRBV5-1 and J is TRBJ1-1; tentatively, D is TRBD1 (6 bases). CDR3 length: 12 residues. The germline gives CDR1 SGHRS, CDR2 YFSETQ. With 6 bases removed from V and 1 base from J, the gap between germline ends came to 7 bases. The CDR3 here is CASKGQNTEAFF. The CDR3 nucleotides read TGCGCCAGCAAGGGACAGAACACTGAAGCTTTCTTT. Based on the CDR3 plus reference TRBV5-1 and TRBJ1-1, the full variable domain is KAGVTQTPRYLIKTRGQQVTLSCSPISGHRSVSWYQQTPGQGLQFLFEYFSETQRNKGNFPGRFSGRQFSNSRSEMNVSTLELGDSALYLCASKGQNTEAFFGQGTRLTVV.

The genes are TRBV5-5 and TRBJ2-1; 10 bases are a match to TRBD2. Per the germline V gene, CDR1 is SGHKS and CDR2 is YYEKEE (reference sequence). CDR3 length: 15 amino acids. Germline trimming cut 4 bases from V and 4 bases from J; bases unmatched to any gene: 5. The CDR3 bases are TGTGCCAGCAGCGGGGCACTAGCGGGGTACAATGAGCAGTTCTTC. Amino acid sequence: CASSGALAGYNEQFF.

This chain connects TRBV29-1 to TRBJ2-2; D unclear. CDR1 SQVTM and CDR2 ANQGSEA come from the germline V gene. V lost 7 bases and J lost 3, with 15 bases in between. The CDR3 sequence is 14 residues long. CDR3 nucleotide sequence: TGCAGCGCCCAGTTACTAACCGACACCGGGGAGCTGTTTTTT. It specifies CSAQLLTDTGELFF.

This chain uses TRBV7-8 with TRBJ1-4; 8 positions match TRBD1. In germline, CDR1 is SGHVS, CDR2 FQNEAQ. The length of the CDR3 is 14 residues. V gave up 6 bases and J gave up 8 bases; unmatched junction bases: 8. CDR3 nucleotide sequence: TGTGCCAGCAGATCGACAGGGGTGGGCGAAAAACTGTTTTTT. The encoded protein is CASRSTGVGEKLFF.

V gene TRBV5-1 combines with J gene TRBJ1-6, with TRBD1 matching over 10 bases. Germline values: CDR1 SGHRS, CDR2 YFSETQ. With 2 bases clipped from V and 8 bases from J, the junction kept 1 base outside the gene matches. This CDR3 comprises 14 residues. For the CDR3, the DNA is TGCGCCAGCAGCTTAGGACAGGGGGATTCACCCCTCCACTTT. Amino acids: CASSLGQGDSPLHF.

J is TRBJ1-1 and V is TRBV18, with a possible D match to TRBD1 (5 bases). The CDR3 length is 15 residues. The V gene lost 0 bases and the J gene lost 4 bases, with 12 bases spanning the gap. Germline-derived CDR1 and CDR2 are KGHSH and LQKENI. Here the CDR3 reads CASSPPGVGGTEAFF. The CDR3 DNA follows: TGTGCCAGCTCACCACCGGGGGTGGGGGGCACTGAAGCTTTCTTT.

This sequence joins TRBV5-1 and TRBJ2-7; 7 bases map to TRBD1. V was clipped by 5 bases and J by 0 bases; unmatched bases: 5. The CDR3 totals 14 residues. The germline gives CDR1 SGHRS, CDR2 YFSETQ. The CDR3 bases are TGCGCCAGCAGTGACAGGGAAAACTCCTACGAGCAGTACTTC. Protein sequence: CASSDRENSYEQYF.

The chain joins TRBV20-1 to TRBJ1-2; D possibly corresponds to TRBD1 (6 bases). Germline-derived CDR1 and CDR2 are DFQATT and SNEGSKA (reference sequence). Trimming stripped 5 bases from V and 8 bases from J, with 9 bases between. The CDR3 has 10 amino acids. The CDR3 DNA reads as TGCAGTGCTCCAACAGGGGGCTACACCTTC. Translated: CSAPTGGYTF.

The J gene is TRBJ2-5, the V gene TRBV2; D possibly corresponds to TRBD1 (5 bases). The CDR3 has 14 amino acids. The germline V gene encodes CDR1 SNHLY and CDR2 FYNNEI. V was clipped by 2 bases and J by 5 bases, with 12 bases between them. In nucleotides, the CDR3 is TGTGCCAGCAGTGAACAGGGTCAGGGTGAGACCCAGTACTTC. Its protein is CASSEQGQGETQYF. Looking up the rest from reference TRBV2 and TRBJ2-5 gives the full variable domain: EPEVTQTPSHQVTQMGQEVILRCVPISNHLYFYWYRQILGQKVEFLVSFYNNEISEKSEIFDDQFSVERPDGSNFTLKIRSTKLEDSAMYFCASSEQGQGETQYFGPGTRLLVL.

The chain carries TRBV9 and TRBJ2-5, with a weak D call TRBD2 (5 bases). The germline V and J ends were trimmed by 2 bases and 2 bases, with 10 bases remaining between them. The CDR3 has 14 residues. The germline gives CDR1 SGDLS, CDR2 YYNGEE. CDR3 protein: CASSVWPGQETQYF. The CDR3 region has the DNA TGTGCCAGCAGCGTCTGGCCGGGGCAAGAGACCCAGTACTTC.

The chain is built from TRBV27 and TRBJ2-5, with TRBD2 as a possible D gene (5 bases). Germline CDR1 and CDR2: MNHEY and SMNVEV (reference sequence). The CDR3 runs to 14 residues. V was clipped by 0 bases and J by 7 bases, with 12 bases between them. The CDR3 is CASSLSLGVGTQYF. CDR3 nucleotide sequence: TGTGCCAGCAGTTTATCGCTCGGGGTGGGGACCCAGTACTTC.

In DNA, the CDR3 is TGTGCCAGCAGTCTTAGAAACACCGGGGAGCTGTTTTTT. It is translated as CASSLRNTGELFF. The V and J genes are TRBV6-5 and TRBJ2-2; D remains unclear. Trimming took 5 bases from V and 2 from J, leaving 6 bases between them. This CDR3 comprises 13 residues. Germline-derived CDR1 and CDR2 are MNHEY and SVGAGI.

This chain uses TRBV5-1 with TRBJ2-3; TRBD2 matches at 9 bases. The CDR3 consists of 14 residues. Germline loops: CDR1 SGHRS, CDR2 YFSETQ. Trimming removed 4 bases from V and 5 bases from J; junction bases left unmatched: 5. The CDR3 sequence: CASSVSGGGDTQYF. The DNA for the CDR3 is TGCGCCAGCAGCGTTAGCGGGGGAGGAGATACGCAGTATTTT.